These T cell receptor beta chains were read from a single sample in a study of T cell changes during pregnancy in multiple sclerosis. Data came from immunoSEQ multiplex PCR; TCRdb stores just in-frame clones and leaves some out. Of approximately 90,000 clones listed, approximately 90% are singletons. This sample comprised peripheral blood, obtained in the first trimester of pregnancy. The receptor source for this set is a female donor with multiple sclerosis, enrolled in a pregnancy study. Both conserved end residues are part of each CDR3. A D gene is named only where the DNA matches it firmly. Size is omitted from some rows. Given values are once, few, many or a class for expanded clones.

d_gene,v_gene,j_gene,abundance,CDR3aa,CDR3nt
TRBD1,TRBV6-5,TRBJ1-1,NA,CASSRDRGGTEAFF,TGTGCCAGCAGTAGAGACAGGGGAGGCACTGAAGCTTTCTTT
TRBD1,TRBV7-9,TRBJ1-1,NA,CASSRQGNTEAFF,TGTGCCAGCAGCAGACAGGGGAACACTGAAGCTTTCTTT
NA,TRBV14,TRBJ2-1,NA,CASSQDPGLRQFF,TGTGCCAGCAGCCAAGACCCAGGGTTGAGGCAGTTCTTC
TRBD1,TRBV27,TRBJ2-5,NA,CASRIRQGAEETQYF,TGTGCCAGCCGAATCCGACAGGGGGCAGAAGAGACCCAGTACTTC
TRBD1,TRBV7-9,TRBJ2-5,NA,CASSLGTGERETQYF,TGTGCCAGCAGCTTAGGGACAGGGGAGAGGGAGACCCAGTACTTC
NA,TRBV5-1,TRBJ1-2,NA,CASSFGAALGYTF,TGCGCCAGCAGCTTTGGGGCCGCGCTCGGCTACACCTTC
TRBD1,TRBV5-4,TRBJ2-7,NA,CASSPDRTGGEQYF,TGTGCCAGCAGCCCCGACCGAACAGGGGGCGAGCAGTACTTC
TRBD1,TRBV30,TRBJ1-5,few,CAWSVQGKGNQPQHF,TGTGCCTGGAGTGTACAGGGGAAGGGCAATCAGCCCCAGCATTTT
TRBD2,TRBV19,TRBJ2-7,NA,CASSTQIAGETYEQYF,TGTGCCAGTAGTACCCAAATAGCGGGAGAGACCTACGAGCAGTACTTC
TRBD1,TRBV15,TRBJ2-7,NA,CATSIGTGYEQYF,TGTGCCACCAGCATCGGGACAGGTTACGAGCAGTACTTC
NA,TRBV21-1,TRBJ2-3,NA,CASSRGESRTDTQYF,TGTGCCAGCAGCCGCGGCGAGAGCCGCACAGATACGCAGTATTTT
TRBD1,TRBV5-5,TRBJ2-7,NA,CASSATGPAYEQYF,TGTGCCAGCAGCGCGACAGGGCCGGCGTACGAGCAGTACTTC
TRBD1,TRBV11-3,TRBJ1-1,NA,CASSQGDLGTEAFF,TGTGCCAGCAGCCAGGGGGACTTGGGCACTGAAGCTTTCTTT
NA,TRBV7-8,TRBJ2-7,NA,CASSYLRDSRPYEQYF,TGTGCCAGCAGTTACCTTCGGGACTCGAGACCCTACGAGCAGTACTTC
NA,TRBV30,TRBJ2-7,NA,CAGRAVLSSYEQYF,TGTGCCGGGAGAGCGGTTTTAAGCTCCTACGAGCAGTACTTC
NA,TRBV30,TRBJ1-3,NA,CAWSFARQGAGNTIYF,TGTGCCTGGAGCTTCGCCAGGCAAGGGGCTGGAAACACCATATATTTT
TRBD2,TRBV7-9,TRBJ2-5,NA,CASSPLAGGAETQYF,TGTGCCAGCAGCCCCTTAGCGGGAGGGGCAGAGACCCAGTACTTC
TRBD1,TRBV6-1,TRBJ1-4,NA,CASIEDRDNNEKLFF,TGTGCCAGCATCGAGGACAGGGACAATAATGAAAAACTGTTTTTT
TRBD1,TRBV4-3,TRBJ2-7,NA,CASSQERDRVYEQYF,TGCGCCAGCAGCCAAGAACGGGACAGGGTATACGAGCAGTACTTC
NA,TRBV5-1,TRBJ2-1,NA,CASSLGQGGSYNEQFF,TGCGCCAGCAGCTTGGGACAGGGAGGTTCCTACAATGAGCAGTTCTTC
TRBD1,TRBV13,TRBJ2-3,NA,CASSFGTGTDTQYF,TGTGCCAGCAGCTTCGGGACAGGCACAGATACGCAGTATTTT
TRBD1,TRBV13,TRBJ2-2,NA,CASSAEVYTGQGDPGELFF,TGTGCCAGCAGCGCGGAAGTCTATACCGGACAGGGGGATCCCGGGGAGCTGTTTTTT
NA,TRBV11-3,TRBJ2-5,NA,CASSLVLAGIYQETQYF,TGTGCCAGCAGCTTAGTGTTGGCGGGGATATACCAAGAGACCCAGTACTTC
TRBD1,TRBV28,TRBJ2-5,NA,CASSDTGGEETQYF,TGTGCCAGCAGTGATACAGGGGGCGAGGAGACCCAGTACTTC
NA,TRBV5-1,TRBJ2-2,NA,CASFLGTTTGELFF,TGCGCCAGCTTTCTAGGGACAACCACCGGGGAGCTGTTTTTT
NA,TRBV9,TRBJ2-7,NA,CASSVGPGTEQYF,TGTGCCAGCAGCGTAGGTCCAGGTACCGAGCAGTACTTC
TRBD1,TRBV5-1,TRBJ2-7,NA,CASSPTTGPYEQYF,TGCGCCAGCAGCCCCACGACAGGGCCCTACGAGCAGTACTTC
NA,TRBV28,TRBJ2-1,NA,CASKLTGDSRGNEQFF,TGTGCCAGCAAATTGACAGGAGACTCCAGGGGAAATGAGCAGTTCTTC
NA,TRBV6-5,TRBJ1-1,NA,CASSYATENTEAFF,TGTGCCAGCAGTTACGCTACAGAGAACACTGAAGCTTTCTTT
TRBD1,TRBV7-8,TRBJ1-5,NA,CASSTRWGTGNQPQHF,TGTGCCAGCAGCACCAGGTGGGGGACAGGCAATCAGCCCCAGCATTTT
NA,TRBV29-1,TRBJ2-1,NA,CSASGYNEQFF,TGCAGCGCGAGCGGGTACAATGAGCAGTTCTTC
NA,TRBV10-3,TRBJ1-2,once,CAIRLRQEDRGYTF,TGTGCCATAAGACTTAGGCAAGAGGATAGGGGCTACACCTTC
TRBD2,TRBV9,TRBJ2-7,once,CASSALGTTYEQYF,TGTGCCAGCAGCGCGCTCGGGACTACCTACGAGCAGTACTTC
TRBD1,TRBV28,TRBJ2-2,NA,CASRPRTGPTGELFF,TGTGCCAGCAGACCACGGACAGGGCCCACCGGGGAGCTGTTTTTT
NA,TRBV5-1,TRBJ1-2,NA,CASSFTGSGYTF,TGCGCCAGCAGCTTCACAGGGTCTGGCTACACCTTC
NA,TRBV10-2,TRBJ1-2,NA,CASSGWSDQNYGYTF,TGCGCCAGCAGTGGTTGGTCAGATCAGAACTATGGCTACACCTTC
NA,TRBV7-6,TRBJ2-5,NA,CASSLARGRQETQYF,TGTGCCAGCAGCTTAGCTCGCGGAAGACAAGAGACCCAGTACTTC
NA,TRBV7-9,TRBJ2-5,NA,CASSLSRGEEETQYF,TGTGCCAGCAGCTTAAGCAGGGGTGAGGAAGAGACCCAGTACTTC
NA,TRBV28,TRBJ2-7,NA,CASSPSGTPTNEQYF,TGTGCCAGCAGTCCCTCCGGGACACCTACAAACGAGCAGTACTTC
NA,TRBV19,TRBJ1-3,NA,CASSIEGAGNTIYF,TGTGCCAGTAGTATCGAGGGTGCTGGAAACACCATATATTTT
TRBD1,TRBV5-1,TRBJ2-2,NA,CASSSGQTTGELFF,TGCGCCAGCAGCTCGGGACAGACGACCGGGGAGCTGTTTTTT
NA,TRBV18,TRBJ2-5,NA,CASSPLTGVFRETQYF,TGTGCCAGCTCACCACTTACCGGGGTTTTCCGAGAGACCCAGTACTTC
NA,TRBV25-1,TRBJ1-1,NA,CASKVGDTEAFF,TGTGCCAGCAAAGTAGGAGACACTGAAGCTTTCTTT
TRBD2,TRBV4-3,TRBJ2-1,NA,CASSRNLGGGADEQFF,TGCGCCAGCAGCCGGAACCTTGGCGGGGGGGCTGATGAGCAGTTCTTC
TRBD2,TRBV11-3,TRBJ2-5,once,CASSHDLGGETQYF,TGTGCCAGCAGCCATGACCTGGGAGGGGAGACCCAGTACTTC
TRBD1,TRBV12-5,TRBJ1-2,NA,CASGFGQGANYGYTF,TGTGCTAGTGGTTTTGGACAGGGGGCTAACTATGGCTACACCTTC
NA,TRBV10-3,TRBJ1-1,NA,CAISEVSGRKAFF,TGTGCCATCAGTGAAGTTTCTGGGCGAAAAGCTTTCTTT
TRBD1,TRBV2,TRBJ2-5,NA,CASSPGQGFGWTTQETQYF,TGTGCCAGCAGCCCGGGACAGGGCTTCGGGTGGACAACGCAAGAGACCCAGTACTTC
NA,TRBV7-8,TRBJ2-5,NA,CASTPGETQYF,TGTGCCAGCACCCCCGGAGAGACCCAGTACTTC
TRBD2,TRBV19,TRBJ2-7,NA,CASKGLAGTYEQYF,TGTGCCAGCAAGGGACTAGCGGGGACGTACGAGCAGTACTTC
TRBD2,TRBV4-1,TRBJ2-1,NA,CASRRLAGPSSYNEQFF,TGCGCCAGCAGGCGCCTAGCGGGGCCCAGCTCCTACAATGAGCAGTTCTTC
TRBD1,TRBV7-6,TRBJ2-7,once,CASSLGQDPSYEQYF,TGTGCCAGCAGCCTCGGACAGGATCCCTCCTACGAGCAGTACTTC
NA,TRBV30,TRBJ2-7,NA,CAWSAPNSYEQYF,TGTGCCTGGAGTGCCCCTAACTCCTACGAGCAGTACTTC
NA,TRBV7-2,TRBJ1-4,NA,CASSRRGREGEKLFF,TGTGCCAGCAGCCGCAGGGGCCGCGAGGGGGAAAAACTGTTTTTT
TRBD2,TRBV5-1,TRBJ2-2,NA,CASSLGRGASGLTGELFF,TGCGCCAGCAGCTTGGGTCGAGGCGCTAGCGGACTTACCGGGGAGCTGTTTTTT
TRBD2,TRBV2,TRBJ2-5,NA,CASHQREGETQYF,TGTGCCAGCCACCAGCGGGAAGGAGAGACCCAGTACTTC